Each of the 32 T cell receptor beta chains below was sequenced from the same sample in a study of graft-versus-host responses after intestinal transplantation. TCRdb keeps only in-frame clones here, not all; method: immunoSEQ multiplex PCR. Of 150,000 or so clones detected, around 90% appear once; the ten largest clones hold 0.19%. These receptors are not linked to any known antigen. Material: unstimulated CD4+ T cells sorted from spleen or lymph node cells, obtained before intestinal transplant. These receptors came from a human donor who received an intestinal transplant.

The rearrangement joins TRBV7-6 to TRBJ2-6; D is undetermined. The ends were cut back, 3 bases at V and 0 bases at J, with 3 bases in the middle. Germline lookup yields CDR1 SGHVS and CDR2 FNYEAQ. The CDR3 totals 14 residues. The CDR3 bases are TGTGCCAGCAGCTTTGGCTCTGGGGCCAACGTCCTGACTTTC. This gives the protein CASSFGSGANVLTF.

This rearrangement joins TRBV6-1 to TRBJ2-3; 9 bases map to TRBD1. CDR3 length: 15 residues. V gave up 8 bases and J gave up 3 bases; unmatched junction bases: 9. Germline lookup yields CDR1 MNHNS and CDR2 SASEGT. Here the CDR3 reads CASGMGQGRTDTQYF. For the CDR3, the DNA is TGTGCCAGCGGGATGGGACAGGGCCGAACAGATACGCAGTATTTT.

J is TRBJ1-5 and V is TRBV6-6, with TRBD1 as a possible D gene (5 bases). Germline values: CDR1 MNHNY, CDR2 SVGAGI (reference sequence). This CDR3 has 14 amino acids. V was pared by 3 bases and J by 5 bases, with 11 bases between. CDR3 sequence (DNA): TGTGCCAGCAGTTATGGGGACGGATATCAGCCCCAGCATTTT. It specifies CASSYGDGYQPQHF.

The rearrangement uses TRBV4-2 and TRBJ2-3; 7 bases align to TRBD2. CDR3 length equals 17 residues. J was trimmed by 4 bases and V by 3 bases; bases with no gene match: 13. Germline-derived CDR1 and CDR2 are LGHNA and YNFKEQ. The CDR3, as DNA: TGTGCCAGCAGCCAGCTCGTCGGGGCGGGAGTATCAGATACGCAGTATTTT. The encoded protein is CASSQLVGAGVSDTQYF.

This rearrangement joins TRBV28 to TRBJ1-1; no firm D call. V dropped 3 bases and J dropped 1 base, with 9 bases sitting between them. There are 14 residues in the CDR3. Germline assignment: CDR1 MDHEN and CDR2 SYDVKM. CDR3 coding DNA: TGTGCCAGCAGTTTGGGTACGGAGAACACTGAAGCTTTCTTT. Translated, it gives CASSLGTENTEAFF.

The V and J genes are TRBV28 and TRBJ1-1; no clear D. V dropped 7 bases and J dropped 0 bases, with 9 bases sitting between them. This CDR3 spans 13 amino acids. The V gene's germline CDR1 is MDHEN and CDR2 SYDVKM. The CDR3 loop is CASKGGLNTEAFF. The CDR3 coding sequence is TGTGCCAGCAAGGGAGGACTGAACACTGAAGCTTTCTTT.

V is TRBV10-2 and J is TRBJ2-3, with D perhaps TRBD1 (6 bases). The CDR3 extends over 16 amino acids. Trimming took off 2 bases at V and 2 bases at J, with 14 bases between the two ends. The germline CDR1 and CDR2 sequences are WSHSY and SAAADI. CDR3 region: CASSEDHTGITDTQYF. The CDR3 DNA is TGCGCCAGCAGTGAGGACCATACAGGGATCACAGATACGCAGTATTTT.

This chain links TRBV2 with TRBJ1-1, with TRBD1 matching 7 bases. Trimming removed 9 bases from V and 0 bases from J; junction bases left unmatched: 13. This CDR3 is built from 16 residues. CDR1 and CDR2 from the germline V gene are SNHLY and FYNNEI. DNA for the CDR3: TGTGCCAGTCTGGACGCAGGGAGGGGGCTGAACACTGAAGCTTTCTTT. Translated: CASLDAGRGLNTEAFF.

The chain employs TRBV28 and TRBJ2-7, with TRBD2 matching 8 bases. Per the germline V gene, CDR1 is MDHEN and CDR2 is SYDVKM. J lost 3 bases, V lost 5 bases, and 9 bases had no gene match. The CDR3 loop spans 15 amino acids. The CDR3 DNA reads as TGTGCCAGCAGTGACAGCGGGAGCGTCTTCTACGAGCAGTACTTC. It specifies CASSDSGSVFYEQYF.

The J gene is TRBJ2-7, the V gene TRBV28; either TRBD1 or TRBD2 may supply D (6 bases each). The germline V gene encodes CDR1 MDHEN and CDR2 SYDVKM. The CDR3 covers 16 residues. V was shortened by 2 bases and J by 0 bases, with 14 bases between the two germline ends. The CDR3 reads CASSLGGYRVSYEQYF. In DNA form, the CDR3 reads TGTGCCAGCAGTTTAGGAGGGTACAGGGTCTCCTACGAGCAGTACTTC. Drawing the rest from reference TRBV28 and TRBJ2-7, the complete variable domain is DVKVTQSSRYLVKRTGEKVFLECVQDMDHENMFWYRQDPGLGLRLIYFSYDVKMKEKGDIPEGYSVSREKKERFSLILESASTNQTSMYLCASSLGGYRVSYEQYFGPGTRLTVT.

This chain uses TRBV5-1 with TRBJ2-7; D is unresolved. Germline values: CDR1 SGHRS, CDR2 YFSETQ. V gave up 0 bases and J gave up 5 bases, with 3 bases separating them. This CDR3 region has 11 residues. The CDR3 sequence: CASSLDDEQYF. CDR3 nucleotides: TGCGCCAGCAGCTTGGATGACGAGCAGTACTTC. The whole variable domain, remainder taken from reference TRBV5-1 and TRBJ2-7, is KAGVTQTPRYLIKTRGQQVTLSCSPISGHRSVSWYQQTPGQGLQFLFEYFSETQRNKGNFPGRFSGRQFSNSRSEMNVSTLELGDSALYLCASSLDDEQYFGPGTRLTVT.

The gene calls are TRBV7-3 and TRBJ2-2; 7 positions match TRBD2. J gave up 5 bases and V 1 base, and 4 bases lay outside the gene matches. Germline CDR1 is SGHTA and CDR2 is FQGTGA. The CDR3 runs to 15 residues. CDR3 region: CASSLRAGETGELFF. The CDR3 DNA sequence: TGTGCCAGCAGCTTAAGGGCGGGAGAGACCGGGGAGCTGTTTTTT.

This chain links TRBV9 with TRBJ2-1; D gene unclear. Germline V gene data show CDR1 as SGDLS and CDR2 as YYNGEE. The CDR3 has 17 amino acids. V dropped 4 bases and J dropped 2 bases, with 19 bases sitting between them. The CDR3 DNA reads as TGTGCCAGCAGCCCGCACCCCATGGTTGGAACCTACAATGAGCAGTTCTTC. This sequence encodes CASSPHPMVGTYNEQFF.

The V and J genes are TRBV6-8 and TRBJ1-3; 7 positions match TRBD1. Germline trimming cut 8 bases from V and 8 bases from J; bases unmatched to any gene: 9. The CDR3 extends over 13 amino acids. CDR1 is MNHGY, CDR2 SAAAGT, per germline. The CDR3 here is CASGRQGRDTIYF. The CDR3 DNA reads as TGTGCCAGCGGTCGACAGGGAAGGGACACCATATATTTT.

The chain combines TRBV7-2 with TRBJ2-1; D perhaps matches TRBD2 (5 bases). In germline, CDR1 is SGHTA, CDR2 FQGNSA. The CDR3 loop spans 17 amino acids. V lost 1 base, J lost 2 bases, and 15 bases lay in between. CDR3 residues: CASSLVGDSGPYNEQFF. The CDR3 DNA sequence: TGTGCCAGCAGCTTAGTCGGGGATAGTGGCCCCTACAATGAGCAGTTCTTC. The full variable domain, completed using reference TRBV7-2 and TRBJ2-1, is GAGVSQSPSNKVTEKGKDVELRCDPISGHTALYWYRQSLGQGLEFLIYFQGNSAPDKSGLPSDRFSAERTGGSVSTLTIQRTQQEDSAVYLCASSLVGDSGPYNEQFFGPGTRLTVL.

The chain combines TRBV28 with TRBJ1-4, with unresolved D. V gave up 7 bases and J gave up 5 bases, with 11 bases separating them. The CDR3 extends over 13 amino acids. CDR1 and CDR2 (germline): MDHEN, SYDVKM. The CDR3 DNA reads as TGTGCCAGCACAGGAAATAGAAATGAAAAACTGTTTTTT. As protein: CASTGNRNEKLFF.

The V and J genes are TRBV5-1 and TRBJ2-7, with 8 bases lining up with TRBD1. Per the germline V gene, CDR1 is SGHRS and CDR2 is YFSETQ. The CDR3 contains 14 residues. J was trimmed by 5 bases and V by 4 bases; bases with no gene match: 8. The CDR3 loop reads CASSPGQGWNEQYF. The CDR3 region has the DNA TGCGCCAGCAGCCCTGGACAGGGATGGAACGAGCAGTACTTC.

The J gene is TRBJ2-5, the V gene TRBV6-1; 11 bases match TRBD2. The DNA end lines up better with TRBJ2-7; the J call may be wrong. This CDR3 has 18 residues. Germline CDR1 reads MNHNS; CDR2 reads SASEGT. CDR3 DNA: TGTGCCAGCAGTGGGGCCCCACCGGGACTAGCGGCCTCCTACGAGCAGTACTTC. Its protein product is CASSGAPPGLAASYEQYF.

As for this clone: At one end, the junction sequence differs from germline, possibly due to a read error. The chain has TRBV10-3 and TRBJ1-1, with TRBD1 as a possible D gene (5 bases). Germline V CDR1 and CDR2: ENHRY, SYGVKD. The CDR3 is 15 residues long. The CDR3 DNA reads TGTGCCGTCAGTGATCAGGGCTGGGGGAACACTGAAGCTTTCTTT. Protein: CAVSDQGWGNTEAFF.

This chain links TRBV4-3 with TRBJ2-1, with 9 nucleotides matching TRBD2. Germline-derived CDR1 and CDR2 are LGHNA and YSLEER. J lost 6 bases, V lost 3 bases, and 6 bases had no gene match. The CDR3 totals 15 residues. The CDR3 DNA reads as TGCGCCAGCAGCCACCGTAGCGGGAGTGGCAATGAGCAGTTCTTC. Its protein is CASSHRSGSGNEQFF.

The V gene is TRBV28, the J gene TRBJ1-1; possibly TRBD1 for D (6 bases). Trimming removed 6 bases from V and 0 bases from J, with 14 bases in between. The V gene's germline CDR1 is MDHEN and CDR2 SYDVKM. The CDR3 runs 15 residues. CDR3 sequence reads: CASSWSGGMNTEAFF. The CDR3 nucleotides are TGTGCCAGCAGCTGGAGTGGGGGCATGAACACTGAAGCTTTCTTT. Full variable domain (remainder filled in from reference TRBV28 and TRBJ1-1): DVKVTQSSRYLVKRTGEKVFLECVQDMDHENMFWYRQDPGLGLRLIYFSYDVKMKEKGDIPEGYSVSREKKERFSLILESASTNQTSMYLCASSWSGGMNTEAFFGQGTRLTVV.

The chain is built from TRBV2 and TRBJ1-6, with 7 bases identical to TRBD1. There are 15 residues in the CDR3. Germline loops: CDR1 SNHLY, CDR2 FYNNEI. The junction had 9 bases not matched to a gene; V was cut back by 7 bases and J by 6 bases. CDR3 nucleotide sequence: TGTGCCAGCATAAGGGTGGGACAGAGTAATTCACCCCTCCACTTT. The encoded protein is CASIRVGQSNSPLHF. Variable domain in full (rest from reference TRBV2 and TRBJ1-6): EPEVTQTPSHQVTQMGQEVILRCVPISNHLYFYWYRQILGQKVEFLVSFYNNEISEKSEIFDDQFSVERPDGSNFTLKIRSTKLEDSAMYFCASIRVGQSNSPLHFGNGTRLTVT.

The chain combines TRBV6-5 with TRBJ2-1, with 7 bases aligning to TRBD2. The germline gives CDR1 MNHEY, CDR2 SVGAGI. V shed 2 bases, J shed 7 bases, and the junction held 2 bases outside the gene matches. CDR3 size: 13 residues. CDR3: CASSYVGGNEQFF. The CDR3 nucleotides are TGTGCCAGCAGTTACGTCGGGGGGAATGAGCAGTTCTTC.

The chain is built from TRBV21-1 and TRBJ1-1; TRBD1 was called by the table and not checked on the DNA. TRBV21-1 is a recognized pseudogene. This CDR3 comprises 16 residues. The DNA for the CDR3 is TGTGCCAGCAGCAAGGTCTTCAGGGGGCTATGTCCTGAAGCTTTCTTT. Its translation: CASSKVFRGLCPEAFF.

The chain combines TRBV6-1 with TRBJ2-2, with 7 nucleotides matching TRBD2. V dropped 3 bases and J dropped 7; count of bases not matched to a gene: 8. The germline V gene encodes CDR1 MNHNS and CDR2 SASEGT. This CDR3 contains 15 residues. CDR3 residues: CASSDRASGRGELFF. The CDR3 nucleotides read TGTGCCAGCAGTGACCGAGCTAGCGGTCGCGGGGAGCTGTTTTTT.

The chain links TRBV6-1 to TRBJ2-1; D could derive from TRBD1 or TRBD2 (5 bases each). V lost 6 bases, J lost 7 bases, and 16 bases lay in between. Germline V gene data show CDR1 as MNHNS and CDR2 as SASEGT. This CDR3 contains 14 residues. The CDR3 region has the DNA TGTGCCAGCAGGGACACGGGGCGCCTAAATGAGCAGTTCTTC. Protein sequence: CASRDTGRLNEQFF.

This clone has only a few counts. This chain links TRBV27 with TRBJ2-7; maybe TRBD2 (7 bases). The CDR3 totals 14 residues. Germline CDR1 is MNHEY and CDR2 is SMNVEV (reference sequence). With 3 bases removed from V and 4 bases from J, the gap between germline ends came to 13 bases. For the CDR3, the DNA is TGTGCCAGCAGTTTTGGCGGGGGCGGGTACGAGCAGTACTTC. Encoded protein: CASSFGGGGYEQYF.

The chain has TRBV5-1 and TRBJ2-1, with 9 bases that match TRBD1. This CDR3 is built from 15 residues. J was trimmed by 7 bases and V by 4 bases; bases with no gene match: 9. The germline gives CDR1 SGHRS, CDR2 YFSETQ. The CDR3 coding sequence is TGCGCCAGCAGCCTCCTGGGACAGGGTACGAATGAGCAGTTCTTC. Protein: CASSLLGQGTNEQFF.

This clone has a single count. This sequence joins TRBV6-4 and TRBJ2-7; D perhaps matches TRBD1 (5 bases). Germline V gives CDR1 MRHNA, CDR2 SNTAGT. This CDR3 has 12 residues. Between the trimmed V and J ends, which lost 6 bases and 2 bases, there was a span of 8 bases. Here the CDR3 DNA reads TGTGCCAGCAGCGCGACAGCCTACGAGCAGTACTTC. Encoded protein: CASSATAYEQYF.

This clone was counted only a few times. This chain uses TRBV10-3 with TRBJ1-2, with TRBD1 matching over 7 bases. Looked up from germline, CDR1 is ENHRY and CDR2 is SYGVKD. V lost 7 bases to trimming and J lost 7 bases; unmatched junction nucleotides: 9. The CDR3 covers 13 residues. The CDR3 region is CAIKPTGAGGYTF. The CDR3 DNA sequence: TGTGCCATCAAACCCACAGGGGCGGGTGGCTACACCTTC.

V gene TRBV28 combines with J gene TRBJ2-7; TRBD1 agrees at 8 bases. CDR1 is MDHEN and CDR2 is SYDVKM in the germline V gene. The CDR3 is 17 amino acids. The junction had 15 bases not matched to a gene; V was cut back by 5 bases and J by 3 bases. CDR3 coding DNA: TGTGCCAGCAGTCCACCTCTGCCCGGGACAGGACACTACGAGCAGTACTTC. Translating gives CASSPPLPGTGHYEQYF.

The J gene is TRBJ2-1, the V gene TRBV19, with 12 nucleotides matching TRBD1. Losses at the gene ends were 5 bases for V and 9 bases for J; bases not matched to a gene: 11. Germline V CDR1 and CDR2: LNHDA, SQIVND (reference sequence). The CDR3 extends over 16 amino acids. In DNA form, the CDR3 reads TGTGCCAGTAGTCTCGGGACAGGGGGCCTCCAGGTTGAGCAGTTCTTC. Amino acid sequence: CASSLGTGGLQVEQFF.